This T cell receptor beta chain was identified during a study of CD8+ T cells in alopecia areata (dated by TCRdb to the late 2010s). Study-wide context: Treated patients were enrolled in an open-label pilot trial of oral tofacitinib at 5 to 10 mg twice daily for moderate-to-severe alopecia areata. Clonality in the scalp was compared among normal scalp (n=4), patchy alopecia areata scalp (n=8), and alopecia totalis/universalis scalp (n=8). Patients stayed on tofacitinib for 6 to 18 months and then had 6 months of follow-up off drug so that delayed response and recurrence could be assessed. On the human side, TCRbeta sequencing was run on scalp tissue and on sorted CD4+ and CD8+ peripheral blood T cells from healthy controls and from alopecia areata patients with either patchy or totalis/universalis disease. Tofacitinib-treated patients had biopsies at baseline and at 4 and 24 weeks of treatment, with a later scalp biopsy in several patients. To study T cell clonal expansion in alopecia areata, the researchers applied high-throughput TCRbeta sequencing to both the C3H/HeJ mouse model and human patients. RNA was obtained with the PAXgene miRNA kit for fixed scalp, the miRNeasy kit for PBMCs, and the RNeasy kit for mouse skin. TCRbeta CDR3 regions were amplified by immunoSEQ multiplex PCR using 35 Vbeta forward and 13 Jbeta reverse primers. Summary of the overall study and its limitations: Scalp TCR repertoire analysis is complicated because resident alphabeta T cells in normal human skin are also sequenced, whereas mouse skin is dominated by gammadelta T cells. Compared with normal scalp, lesional scalp had higher clonality and more expanded CD8+ clones, particularly in alopecia totalis/universalis, a pattern that suggests antigenic drive. Shared TCR sequences between patients were less evident than in mice, which may be partly attributable to HLA diversity in the patient population.

The label giving this sample's time point can be read as: baseline before oral tofacitinib. Lesional scalp punch biopsies and peripheral blood were collected from alopecia areata patients. PBMCs were separated by density centrifugation and stained for CD3, CD4 and CD8, after which CD4+ and CD8+ T cells were sorted on a FACSAria. Library preparation used the immunoSEQ multiplex PCR assay. RNA was extracted from all samples and reverse transcribed into cDNA as template for TCR sequencing. First-strand cDNA was synthesized using SuperScript III with a 2:1 mix of oligo-dT and random hexamers. Amplification bias was assessed with a synthetic immune receptor repertoire, and residual bias was removed computationally. In the source study's methods: Raw reads were preprocessed for error removal, and CDR3 was defined according to IMGT conventions as running from the conserved cysteine to phenylalanine. Clonality was computed as 1 minus the Shannon entropy, with the entropy normalized by log2 of the number of productive unique TCRs. Whether each scalp clone was CD4 or CD8 was inferred by checking scalp TCRbeta sequences against the CD4 and CD8 repertoires from sorted blood. The table was pulled from immuneACCESS by TCRdb, which kept in-frame rearrangements only. Such tables lose some clones; where checked, under half of the loss comes from unresolved V genes, and the rest has no known cause. V and J calls plus clone size are reproduced from that table; the DNA served to infer D and trimming. Here the sample has 150,000 to 190,000 clones; around half occur a single time. Roughly a fifth of the sample is held by the ten biggest clonotypes.

CDR1 and CDR2 were assigned from the germline V gene (reference sequence) as LNHNV and YYDKDF. The CDR3 starts with the cysteine, ends with the phenylalanine, and has 16 residues. Only CDR3 DNA is held: 48 bases, read in frame from base 1. Trimming at the junction amounts to 0 bases on V and 0 bases on J, and the germline ends lie 10 bases apart. Remarks on this clone: Its antigen is unknown. Base qualities were left out, and no much larger clone turns up one base away.

The chain is encoded by TRBV15 joined to TRBJ2-3; the D gene is possibly TRBD2, with 6 bases matching. The TCR was taken from a human donor with alopecia areata. Sequenced material: CD8+ T cells sorted from blood, taken at week 0. The DNA reads TGTGCCACCAGCAGAGAGGGCGGGACCAGCACAGATACGCAGTATTTT. This is translated as CATSREGGTSTDTQYF. The full variable domain, completed from the reference TRBV15 and TRBJ2-3 proteins outside the CDR3, reads DAMVIQNPRYQVTQFGKPVTLSCSQTLNHNVMYWYQQKSSQAPKLLFHYYDKDFNNEADTPDNFQSRRPNTSFCFLDIRSPGLGDTAMYLCATSREGGTSTDTQYFGPGTRLTVL.